The 24 T cell receptor gamma chains presented below share a single source sample, sequenced in a study of γδ T cells in repeated Plasmodium falciparum infection. Vgamma9/Vdelta2+ and Vdelta2-negative gammadelta T cells were flow-sorted from PBMC for bulk sequencing. TCRdb re-processed the multiplex PCR reads via CATT. The sample lists more than 12,000 gamma-chain clones, 1.6% occurring once. Sequenced: gamma-delta T cells from blood. These receptors all stem from a pool of human donors (malaria-infected and uninfected, not separated).

A few counts support this clone. A far more abundant clone sits one base away, making this likely a read error. The same CDR3 can be traced to other DNA sequences in this sample. The CDR3: CALDGYYKKLF. The CDR3 coding sequence is TGTGCCTTGGACGGGTATTATAAGAAACTCTTT. The chain joins TRGV9 to TRGJ1 or TRGJ2. The J gene was not available in TCRdb and was assigned here by matching the DNA to germline segments. V gave up 9 bases and J gave up 4 bases; unmatched junction bases: 6. This CDR3 is built from 11 residues. Germline CDR1 reads GITISATS; CDR2 reads ISYDGTV (reference sequence).

Comments on this clone: TCRdb assigns this DNA the protein of a much larger clone, which departs from its translation at residue 10; this likely reflects a read error, and the protein shown comes from translating the DNA. The V gene is TRGV4, the J gene TRGJ1 or TRGJ2. TCRdb records no J gene; here it was assigned by comparing the DNA to germline. This CDR3 has 15 amino acids. With V trimmed by 0 bases and J by 5 bases, 10 bases remained unmatched. CDR1 is EGSTGY and CDR2 is YDSYTSSV in the germline V gene. CDR3 sequence: CATWDGPFYHYKKLF. CDR3 DNA: TGTGCCACCTGGGATGGGCCGTTTTATCATTATAAGAAACTCTTT.

This clone appeared many times. One base separates it from a far larger clone, so it is likely a read error. Other nucleotide sequences in the sample specify the same CDR3. The V gene is TRGV9; the J gene was not called. The germline V gene has CDR1 GITISATS and CDR2 ISYDGTV (reference sequence). The CDR3 spans 17 residues. CDR3 amino acids: CALWEVNKELGKKIKVF. In DNA form, the CDR3 reads TGTGCCTTGTGGGAGGTGAATAAAGAGTTGGGCAAAAAAATCAAGGTATTC.

This clone was observed a few times. TCRdb's protein for this DNA is that of a much larger clone and differs from the translation at residue 10, likely a read error; the protein shown is the DNA translation. The chain couples TRGV9 to TRGJ1 or TRGJ2. Because TCRdb records no J gene, it was assigned here through a match of the DNA to germline. The CDR3 has 17 residues. Germline-derived CDR1 and CDR2 are GITISATS and ISYDGTV (reference sequence). Germline trimming cut 2 bases from V and 0 bases from J; bases unmatched to any gene: 13. The DNA for the CDR3 is TGTGCCTTGTGGGAGGCCTACAAATATCGGAATTATTATAAGAAACTCTTT. It specifies CALWEAYKYRNYYKKLF.

Concerning this clone itself: TCRdb assigns this DNA the protein of a much larger clone, which departs from its translation at residue 7; this likely reflects a read error, and the protein shown comes from translating the DNA. The chain joins TRGV9 to TRGJ1 or TRGJ2. TCRdb records no J gene; here it was assigned by comparing the DNA to germline. J was trimmed by 0 bases and V by 5 bases; bases with no gene match: 10. This CDR3 region has 15 residues. Germline CDR1 reads GITISATS; CDR2 reads ISYDGTV (reference sequence). The CDR3 region has the DNA TGTGCCTTGTGGGTATTCGTATCGAATTATTATAAGAAACTCTTT. Protein sequence: CALWVFVSNYYKKLF.

Worth noting for this clone: The protein given by TCRdb reflects a much larger clone and differs at residue 9 from this DNA's translation, likely from a read error; the protein shown is the DNA's translation. This chain uses TRGV3 with TRGJP. The J gene was missing in TCRdb and was found by matching the end of the DNA to germline. The CDR3 covers 18 residues. In germline, CDR1 is VTNTFY, CDR2 YDVSTARD (reference sequence). V lost 3 bases to trimming and J lost 6 bases; unmatched junction nucleotides: 11. This CDR3 reads CATWDVSTLELGKKIKVF. The DNA of the CDR3 is TGTGCCACCTGGGACGTGTCAACGCTAGAGTTGGGCAAAAAAATCAAGGTATTT.

This clone has a count of ten or more. TCRdb's listed protein matches a much larger clone and diverges from this DNA's translation at residue 9, likely through a read error; the protein shown comes from the DNA. The rearrangement links TRGV2 to TRGJ1 or TRGJ2. TCRdb supplies no J gene; here it was assigned by aligning the nucleotide sequence to germline. The CDR3 is 12 amino acids. Trimming took 0 bases from V and 11 from J; bases not matched to a gene: 7. CDR1 EGSNGY and CDR2 YDSYNSKV come from the germline V gene. Written as DNA, the CDR3 is TGTGCCACCTGGGACGGGCATCATGAGAAACTCTTT. The encoded protein is CATWDGHHEKLF.

This clone was detected ten times or more. This may be a read error, as it is one base from a much larger clone. The V gene is TRGV2, the J gene TRGJ1 or TRGJ2. Germline assignment: CDR1 EGSNGY and CDR2 YDSYNSKV. After removal of 0 bases from V and 7 bases from J, the junction contained 6 bases not matched to a gene. This CDR3 is built from 13 residues. CDR3 nucleotides: TGTGCCACCTGGGACGGGGAGAGGTATAAGAAACTCTTT. Translated, it gives CATWDGERYKKLF.

This clone was seen a few times. With a far larger clone one base away, a read error is the likely cause. Other nucleotide sequences in the sample specify the same CDR3. The J gene has no call, while the V gene is TRGV4. The germline gives CDR1 EGSTGY, CDR2 YDSYTSSV. The CDR3 contains 13 residues. This chain's CDR3 is CATWDGPSWPKLF. The CDR3 DNA reads TGTGCCACCTGGGATGGGCCTTCGTGGCCGAAGCTCTTT.

As regards this clone: Given a far larger clone just one base away, this is likely a sequencing read error. Other DNA variants within this sample encode the same CDR3. V gene TRGV9 combines with J gene TRGJ1 or TRGJ2. The J gene, absent from TCRdb, was called here by matching the DNA to germline. The V segment lost 0 bases and the J segment 10 bases; nucleotides outside the gene matches: 9. The CDR3 sequence is 13 residues long. Germline assignment: CDR1 GITISATS and CDR2 ISYDGTV (reference sequence). DNA for the CDR3: TGTGCCTTGTGGGAGGTGCACCGGTACAAGAAACTCTTT. Translated, it gives CALWEVHRYKKLF.

This clone has only a few counts. Translating this DNA gives a protein that differs at residue 5 from the TCRdb one, which belongs to a much larger clone; a read error is likely, and the protein shown is this translation. The chain joins TRGV4 to TRGJ1 or TRGJ2. TCRdb lists no J gene, so it was determined here by aligning the DNA to germline. This CDR3 contains 13 residues. CDR1 is EGSTGY and CDR2 is YDSYTSSV in the germline V gene. CDR3 sequence reads: CATWNGPSWPKLF. The CDR3 DNA reads as TGTGCCACCTGGAATGGGCCTTCGTGGCCGAAACTCTTT.

This clone showed up many times. The chain carries TRGV4 and TRGJ1 or TRGJ2. Germline loops: CDR1 EGSTGY, CDR2 YDSYTSSV. The CDR3 is 16 amino acids. The ends lost 2 bases at V and 2 bases at J; junction bases unmatched: 12. The CDR3 sequence is CATWDVFLPYYYKKLF. CDR3 bases: TGTGCCACCTGGGATGTTTTCCTACCCTATTATTATAAGAAACTCTTT.

Worth noting for this clone: Since a far larger clone is one base different, this is likely a read error. The same CDR3 arises from other DNA sequences in this sample as well. Here the V gene is TRGV9, but the J gene went uncalled. This CDR3 comprises 29 residues. CDR1 is GITISATS, CDR2 ISYDGTV, per germline (reference sequence). The CDR3 loop reads CALWEVQKVGLAVEQHWLSQVSIGRIQHF. CDR3 DNA: TGTGCCTTGTGGGAGGTGCAGAAGGTGGGATTGGCAGTGGAACAACACTGGTTGTCGCAGGTAAGTATCGGAAGAATACAACATTTC.

This clone was recorded many times. This probably arose from a read error, given a far larger clone one base away. The CDR3 here is CALWEVMKKLF. The CDR3 nucleotides are TGTGCCCTGTGGGAGGTTATGAAGAAACTCTTT. This rearrangement joins TRGV9 to TRGJ1 or TRGJ2. Germline V gene data show CDR1 as GITISATS and CDR2 as ISYDGTV (reference sequence). The CDR3 runs 11 residues.

This clone has a count of ten or more. TCRdb attributes to this sequence the protein of a much larger clone, which differs from the DNA translation at residue 13; a read error is likely, and the protein displayed is translated from the DNA. The chain couples TRGV9 to TRGJ1 or TRGJ2. This CDR3 has 16 residues. CDR1 GITISATS and CDR2 ISYDGTV come from the germline V gene (reference sequence). The CDR3: CALWEARKFYYYEKLF. CDR3 nucleotide sequence: TGTGCCTTGTGGGAGGCCCGGAAGTTCTATTATTATGAGAAACTCTTT.

In its sample, this clone was seen many times. The gene calls are TRGV5 and TRGJ1 or TRGJ2. The trim removed 1 base at V and 4 bases at J, leaving 10 bases unmatched. This CDR3 comprises 15 residues. Germline V gene sequence: CDR1 VINAFY, CDR2 YDVSNSKD. The CDR3 region is CATWDSPSEYYKKLF. CDR3 nucleotides: TGTGCCACCTGGGACAGTCCTTCCGAATATTATAAGAAACTCTTT.

This clone was observed at least ten times. A far larger clone is off by one base, so a read error is likely. The chain carries TRGV9 and TRGJ1 or TRGJ2. Trimming cost V 3 bases and J 2 bases; bases outside gene matches: 4. The CDR3 is made up of 13 amino acids. Germline CDR1 is GITISATS and CDR2 is ISYDGTV (reference sequence). The CDR3 sequence is CALWEFYYYKKLF. The CDR3 nucleotides are TGTGCCTTGTGGGAGTTTTATTATTATAAGAAACTCTTT.

This clone was detected many times. V gene TRGV3 combines with J gene TRGJ1 or TRGJ2. Germline V CDR1 and CDR2: VTNTFY, YDVSTARD (reference sequence). The trim removed 0 bases at V and 12 bases at J, leaving 8 bases unmatched. This CDR3 contains 12 residues. CDR3 sequence: CATWDRHKGKLF. CDR3 nucleotide sequence: TGTGCCACCTGGGACAGGCATAAGGGGAAACTCTTT.

A remark on this clone: TCRdb lists the protein of a much larger clone for this DNA, which differs at residue 3, so this is likely a read error; the protein given here is translated from the DNA itself. J is TRGJP1 and V is TRGV9. TCRdb carries no J gene annotation; the J gene was assigned here by matching the DNA with germline. The CDR3 extends over 18 amino acids. Germline-derived CDR1 and CDR2 are GITISATS and ISYDGTV (reference sequence). The CDR3: CASWETPRFTFARWFKIF. Written as DNA, the CDR3 is TGTGCCTCGTGGGAGACCCCCCGTTTCACTTTCGCCCGGTGGTTCAAGATATTT.

A word on this clone: The protein held in TCRdb is that of a much larger clone and does not match this DNA's translation at residue 8, likely because of a read error; the protein shown is translated from the DNA. V usage is TRGV4 and J usage is TRGJ1 or TRGJ2. The J gene, left out of TCRdb, was set here by checking the DNA against germline. V was clipped by 5 bases and J by 5 bases; unmatched bases: 9. Germline assignment: CDR1 EGSTGY and CDR2 YDSYTSSV. This CDR3 is 13 amino acids long. The CDR3 nucleotides are TGTGCCACCTGGGCCAGAGGTCATTATAAGAAACTCTTT. Protein: CATWARGHYKKLF.

In the case of this clone: It differs at one base from a far larger clone, so likely a read error. No DNA is shown, since the ends of the CDR3 on it are uncertain; the CDR3 is the one TCRdb lists. Other DNA variants within this sample encode the same CDR3. Here the V gene is TRGV3, but the J gene went uncalled. Germline CDR1 VTNTFY, CDR2 YDVSTARD (reference sequence). The CDR3 is 31 amino acids in total, end residues counted. CDR3 in amino acids: CATWDRIIIRNSLAVEQHLLSQVSIGRIQHF.

About this clone: A read error likely explains this, since a far larger clone differs by one base. The same CDR3 is also encoded by other DNA sequences in this sample. Here the V gene is TRGV9, but the J gene went uncalled. The germline V gene encodes CDR1 GITISATS and CDR2 ISYDGTV (reference sequence). The CDR3 loop spans 19 amino acids. The CDR3 region is CALWEQTNQQELGKKIKVF. In DNA, the CDR3 is TGTGCCTTGTGGGAGCAAACAAACCAGCAAGAGTTGGGCAAAAAAATCAAGGTGTTT.

This clone was recorded many times. The protein recorded in TCRdb matches a much larger clone and deviates from this DNA's translation at residue 8, suggesting a read error; the protein here is obtained by translating the DNA. The genes are TRGV8 and TRGJ1 or TRGJ2. Germline trimming cut 4 bases from V and 9 bases from J; bases unmatched to any gene: 9. There are 12 residues in the CDR3. CDR1 is VENAVY, CDR2 YDSYNSRV, per germline. CDR3 in amino acids: CATWDGRGKKLF. CDR3 nucleotides: TGTGCCACCTGGGACGGTCGGGGTAAGAAACTCTTT.

In the case of this clone: A far larger clone is a single base away, which makes a read error likely. This specimen includes other DNA sequences encoding the same CDR3. The V call is TRGV4, the J call TRGJ1 or TRGJ2. Here the J gene was assigned by germline matching of the DNA, as TCRdb has none. The CDR3 has 16 amino acids. Germline lookup yields CDR1 EGSTGY and CDR2 YDSYTSSV. CDR3 coding DNA: TGTGCCACCTGGGATGGTGGGGTAATCAATTACTATAAGAAACTCTTT. Translation gives CATWDGGVINYYKKLF.